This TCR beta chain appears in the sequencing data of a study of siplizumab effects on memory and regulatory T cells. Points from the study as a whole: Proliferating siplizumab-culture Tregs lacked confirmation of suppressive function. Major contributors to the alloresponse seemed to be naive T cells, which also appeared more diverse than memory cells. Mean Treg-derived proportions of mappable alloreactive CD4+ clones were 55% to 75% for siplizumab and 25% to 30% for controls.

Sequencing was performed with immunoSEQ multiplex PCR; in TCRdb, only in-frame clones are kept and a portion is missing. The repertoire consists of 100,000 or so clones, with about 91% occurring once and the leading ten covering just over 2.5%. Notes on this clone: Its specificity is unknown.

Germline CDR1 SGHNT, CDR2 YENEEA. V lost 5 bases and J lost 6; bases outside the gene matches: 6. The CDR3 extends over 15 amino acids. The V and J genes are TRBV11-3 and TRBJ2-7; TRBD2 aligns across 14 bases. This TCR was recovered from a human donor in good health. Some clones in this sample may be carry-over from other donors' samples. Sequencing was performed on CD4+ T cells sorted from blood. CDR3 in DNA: TGTGCCAGCAGCCCAACGGGGACTAGCGGGAGCGAGCAGTACTTC. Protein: CASSPTGTSGSEQYF.